What follows are 2 T cell receptor beta chains derived from one specimen sequenced in a study of T cell changes during pregnancy in multiple sclerosis. Some clones are missing from TCRdb's copy, which holds only in-frame ones; the method was immunoSEQ multiplex PCR. Of some 85,000 clones listed, about 93% are singletons. The sample consisted of peripheral blood, taken in the third trimester of pregnancy. These receptors were obtained from a female donor with multiple sclerosis, enrolled in a pregnancy study.

V and J are TRBV7-3 and TRBJ2-2; D ambiguous. V was clipped by 6 bases and J by 1 base, with 12 bases between them. The germline CDR1 and CDR2 sequences are SGHTA and FQGTGA. The CDR3 is 15 residues long. The CDR3 DNA reads as TGTGCCAGCAGTTCCGTCCCAGGGAACACCGGGGAGCTGTTTTTT. Protein product: CASSSVPGNTGELFF.

The chain couples TRBV25-1 to TRBJ2-1, with D maybe TRBD2 (5 bases). The CDR3 loop spans 15 amino acids. The germline V gene has CDR1 MGHDK and CDR2 SYGVNS. Trimming cost V 4 bases and J 4 bases, with 14 bases left between them. The CDR3: CASSVPGTLYNEQFF. CDR3 DNA: TGTGCCAGCAGTGTCCCGGGAACTCTTTACAATGAGCAGTTCTTC.